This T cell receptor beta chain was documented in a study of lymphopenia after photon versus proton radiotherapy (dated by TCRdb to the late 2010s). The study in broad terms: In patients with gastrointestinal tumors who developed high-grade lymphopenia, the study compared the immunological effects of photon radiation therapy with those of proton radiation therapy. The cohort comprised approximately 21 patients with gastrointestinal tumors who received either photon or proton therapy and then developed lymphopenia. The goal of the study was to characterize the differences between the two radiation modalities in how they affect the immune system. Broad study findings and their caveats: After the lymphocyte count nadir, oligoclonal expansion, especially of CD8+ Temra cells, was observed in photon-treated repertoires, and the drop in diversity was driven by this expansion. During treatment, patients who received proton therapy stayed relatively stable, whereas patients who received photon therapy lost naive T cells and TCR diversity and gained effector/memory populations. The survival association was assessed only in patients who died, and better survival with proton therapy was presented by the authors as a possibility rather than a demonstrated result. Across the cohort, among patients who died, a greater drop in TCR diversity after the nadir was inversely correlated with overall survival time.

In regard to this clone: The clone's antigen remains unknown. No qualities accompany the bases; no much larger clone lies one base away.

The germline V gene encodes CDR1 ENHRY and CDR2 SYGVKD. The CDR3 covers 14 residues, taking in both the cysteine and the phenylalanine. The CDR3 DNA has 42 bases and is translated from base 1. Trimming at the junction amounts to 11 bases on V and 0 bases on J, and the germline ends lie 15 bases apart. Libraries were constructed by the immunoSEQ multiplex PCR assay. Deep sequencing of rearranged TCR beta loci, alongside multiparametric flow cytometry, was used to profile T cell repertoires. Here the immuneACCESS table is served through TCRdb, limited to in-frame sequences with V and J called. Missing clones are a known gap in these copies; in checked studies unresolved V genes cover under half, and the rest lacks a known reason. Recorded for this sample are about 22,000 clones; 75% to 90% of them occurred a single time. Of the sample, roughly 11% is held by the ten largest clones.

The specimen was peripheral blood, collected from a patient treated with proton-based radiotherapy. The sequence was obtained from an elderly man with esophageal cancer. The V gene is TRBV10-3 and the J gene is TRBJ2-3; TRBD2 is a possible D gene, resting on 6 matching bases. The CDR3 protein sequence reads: CASGGIPSTDTQYF. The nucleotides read TGTGCCTCGGGCGGGATCCCTAGCACAGATACGCAGTATTTT.